This T cell receptor (beta chain) originates from a study of tumor-infiltrating lymphocytes in localized non-small cell lung cancer (dated by TCRdb to the early 2020s). In terms of the full investigation: The cohort covered several histologies, both smokers and never-smokers, and patients whose samples were collected after neoadjuvant chemotherapy. Each patient provided resected tumor tissue plus uninvolved lung tissue from the same patient, with the uninvolved lung tissue described as non-adjacent to the tumor. TCR sequencing was one of several integrated assays, alongside flow cytometry, multiplex immunofluorescence, RNA-seq, exome sequencing and proteomics, applied to the same patients. In total, the ICON cohort was made up of about 150 surgical patients who had localized non-small cell lung cancer and whose tumors were resected. A total of around 50 patients were included in the paired tumor versus uninvolved lung comparison of immunoSEQ T-cell fraction. Results and caveats for the whole study, not just this receptor: Assay coverage varied across patients depending on available tissue quantity, so only a subset of the cohort had TCR sequencing. The TCR-derived T-cell fraction showed no difference between the flow cytometry-defined immunotypes IM1 (good prognosis) and IM2 (poor prognosis). In line with immunofluorescence CD3 counts, TCRbeta sequencing supported higher T cell infiltration in tumors compared with uninvolved lung tissue. Different pieces of the same tissue were used for different assays, so technical variation could not be separated from intratumor heterogeneity.

The immunoSEQ assay used for TCR sequencing gave the T-cell fraction in both tumor and uninvolved lung tissue. The original methods were these. To analyze survival, patients were divided into a high T-cell fraction group (upper tertile) and a low T-cell fraction group (lower two tertiles), and the two groups were compared using a log-rank test. Paired tumor versus uninvolved lung differences in T-cell fraction were tested with a signed-rank test. In TCRdb, the immuneACCESS table is reduced to in-frame sequences with V and J assigned. These tables do not hold every clone; where another copy was compared, an unresolved V gene accounts for under half, and the others remain unexplained. That table gives V, J and clone size, and the DNA gave D and trimming. Counted in this sample were 11,000 to 15,000 clones; around 65% of them appeared once. Clones ranked in the top ten supply 22% of the sample. Patient enrollment in ICON started in the first half of 2016, and the final patient was enrolled in 2018. In a subcohort of 65 to 85 patients, fresh tumor and matched uninvolved tissue were collected for in-depth immune analyses, with TCR sequencing among those analyses. TCR sequencing was performed on DNA isolated from bulk tissue, without cell sorting.

V and J are trimmed by 6 bases and 2 bases, and the gene matches miss 14 bases of the junction. The germline V gene yields MDHEN for CDR1 and SYDVKM for CDR2. The CDR3 goes from the cysteine to the phenylalanine over 17 residues. The read is trimmed to its CDR3 DNA, 51 bases read in frame from base 1. The sample holds a few counts of this clone. The antigen it recognizes is unknown. Base qualities are not provided; no much larger clone lies one nucleotide away. The sequence joins TRBV28 to TRBJ2-3; 7 nucleotides in the junction match TRBD2. The source material was uninvolved lung tissue not adjacent to the tumor. The origin of this receptor is a human donor with non-small cell lung cancer. The CDR3 here reads CASRKGSGTLDTDTQYF. The base sequence is TGTGCCAGCAGGAAAGGAAGCGGGACTCTTGACACAGATACGCAGTATTTT.